A selection of T cell receptor beta chains follows, all from one sample in a study of cytomegalovirus exposure and HLA in healthy donors. Sequenced by immunoSEQ multiplex PCR; TCRdb stores in-frame clones only, minus some. The data hold around 67,000 clones, with around 80% observed a single time. The sequencing input was PBMCs. These receptor sequences come from a woman younger than 45 in good health and CMV-seropositive. Each CDR3 is given with its conserved first and last residue.

TRBV28	TRBJ2-7	CATGASGRAKSSYEQYF
TRBV29-1	TRBJ1-2	CSVSSRRSYGYTF
TRBV5-4	TRBJ2-7	CASSVRQASPREQYF
TRBV28	TRBJ1-3	CASSSTGLRNTIYF
TRBV14	TRBJ2-1	CASSQEQGSYNEQFF
TRBV10-3	TRBJ2-1	CAISESGTSGDVYNEQFF
TRBV11-2	TRBJ2-6	CASSLIAGTGTSGANVLTF
TRBV28	TRBJ1-1	CATRGGSNTEAFF
TRBV11-2	TRBJ2-7	CASSLVEGGYEQYF
TRBV9	TRBJ1-1	CASSQDSTVGAFF
TRBV5-6	TRBJ2-5	CASSLTSGRALGTQYF
TRBV4-3	TRBJ1-2	CASSPRKGLPFGYTF
TRBV5-1	TRBJ2-1	CATSGLAGVNEQFF
TRBV28	TRBJ2-7	CASSSGEQYF
TRBV28	TRBJ1-5	CASSPLVRDSNQPQHF
TRBV5-1	TRBJ2-1	CAICKQKAAYDEQFF
TRBV6-1	TRBJ1-5	CASVITTVDQPQHF
TRBV27	TRBJ2-5	CASSPSFGETQYF
TRBV6-1	TRBJ1-5	CASSEALGQGNQPQHF
TRBV5-1	TRBJ1-1	CASSLEGAGRAFF
TRBV5-1	TRBJ1-1	CASSPAVANTEAFF
TRBV4-1	TRBJ1-3	CASSQAAGQGAYTIYF
TRBV6-5	TRBJ2-1	CASSNGGNEQFF
TRBV29-1	TRBJ2-7	CSVDSLAGGEQYF
TRBV2	TRBJ2-5	CASSRGLRETQYF
TRBV9	TRBJ2-7	CASSSGTDSYEQYF
TRBV2	TRBJ2-5	CASSGTSGIETQYF
TRBV2	TRBJ1-1	CASSEILLLNTEAFF
TRBV28	TRBJ1-2	CASSGSTSRGYTF
TRBV28	TRBJ2-3	CASSLRLVITDTQYF
TRBV6-5	TRBJ1-1	CASSYSGQGSTEAFF
TRBV4-2	TRBJ2-7	CASSQGQSSYEQYF
TRBV4-3	TRBJ1-6	CASSQETGVSSYNSPLHF
TRBV18	TRBJ1-1	CASSPPDRTKAFF
TRBV11-3	TRBJ2-5	CASSSTSGPSETQYF
TRBV7-8	TRBJ1-5	CASSLAVHQPQHF
TRBV7-9	TRBJ2-1	CASSDRLANEQFF
TRBV4-1	TRBJ2-2	CASSQVAGGTGELFF
TRBV27	TRBJ1-5	CASYPDLGTGQPQHF
TRBV7-8	TRBJ2-1	CASSLASGTSGRYNEQFF
TRBV10-3	TRBJ2-7	CAGGGDHYEQYF
TRBV13	TRBJ2-7	CASSVEGTYEQYF
TRBV10-3	TRBJ1-5	CAIRTGSNQPQHF
TRBV30	TRBJ2-7	CAWSLVASEQYF
TRBV2	TRBJ2-2	CASSETGLAGELFF
TRBV19	TRBJ2-2	CASSPHVSLSGRNTGELFF
TRBV28	TRBJ2-7	CASTIGHGGIYEQYF